A selection of T cell receptor beta chains follows, all from one sample in a study of Ad26.COV2.S vaccination and SARS-CoV-2 variants. Repertoires were generated with immunoSEQ multiplex PCR, while TCRdb's copy carries only in-frame clones and drops some. The table records some 390,000 clones, approximately 90% of them present only once. Here the sequenced sample was peripheral blood, taken in a trial of Ad26.COV2.S vaccine versus placebo. The receptors derive from a person between 18 and 60 years old who received the Ad26.COV2.S COVID-19 vaccine or a placebo. The CDR3 runs from the conserved cysteine through the conserved F or W. The D gene is left open where the match is weak. Rows give clone size only sometimes, using once, few, many, or a class for an expanded clone.

j_call | v_call | clone_size | d_call | cdr3_aa | cdr3_nt
TRBJ1-1 | TRBV29-1 | few | . | CSVARGAQSPEAFF | TGCAGCGTTGCGAGGGGGGCGCAGAGCCCTGAAGCTTTCTTT
TRBJ2-1 | TRBV7-2 | . | . | CASSLVLASSYNEQFF | TGTGCCAGCAGCTTAGTGTTAGCTAGCTCCTACAATGAGCAGTTCTTC
TRBJ2-1 | TRBV5-4 | . | TRBD1 | CASSFRDRGHNEQFF | TGTGCCAGCAGCTTCCGGGACAGGGGGCACAATGAGCAGTTCTTC
TRBJ1-3 | TRBV5-4 | . | . | CASTGGPGNTIYF | TGTGCCAGCACCGGGGGCCCTGGAAACACCATATATTTT
TRBJ2-5 | TRBV7-9 | . | TRBD1 | CASSRGTEETQYF | TGTGCCAGCAGCAGAGGGACAGAAGAGACCCAGTACTTC
TRBJ2-3 | TRBV5-6 | once | . | CASRKHGGSTDTQYF | TGTGCCAGCAGGAAGCACGGCGGTAGCACAGATACGCAGTATTTT
TRBJ2-1 | TRBV7-6 | few | . | CASSFLSNPSYNEQFF | TGTGCCAGCAGCTTTTTGTCGAACCCCTCCTACAATGAGCAGTTCTTC
TRBJ2-1 | TRBV29-1 | . | . | CSVIYNNEQFF | TGCAGCGTGATCTACAACAATGAGCAGTTCTTC
TRBJ1-5 | TRBV19 | . | . | CASSSTANNQPQHF | TGTGCCAGTAGTTCGACAGCTAACAATCAGCCCCAGCATTTT
TRBJ1-1 | TRBV5-4 | . | . | CASSFGGAPEAFF | TGTGCCAGCAGCTTTGGGGGGGCGCCAGAAGCTTTCTTT
TRBJ1-2 | TRBV6-5 | . | . | CASSYLGWAGYTF | TGTGCCAGCAGCTACCTGGGGTGGGCTGGCTACACCTTC
TRBJ2-1 | TRBV3-1/TRBV3-2 | few | TRBD2 | CASGLAGGNEQFF | TGTGCCAGTGGACTAGCGGGAGGCAATGAGCAGTTCTTC
TRBJ2-3 | TRBV7-2 | . | TRBD2 | CASSLAGGPRGDTQYF | TGTGCCAGCAGCTTAGCGGGTGGCCCGCGGGGGGATACGCAGTATTTT
TRBJ1-2 | TRBV28 | . | . | CASHGGESLYGYTF | TGTGCCAGCCATGGGGGGGAGTCTCTCTATGGCTACACCTTC
TRBJ2-7 | TRBV6-5 | once | TRBD2 | CASRGLASNEQYF | TGTGCCAGCAGGGGACTAGCTTCCAACGAGCAGTACTTC
TRBJ2-1 | TRBV27 | . | . | CASSLNRGDEQFF | TGTGCCAGCAGTTTAAATCGAGGGGATGAGCAGTTCTTC
TRBJ2-5 | TRBV5-1 | . | . | CASSLAGTGQETQYF | TGCGCCAGCAGCTTGGCCGGGACGGGACAAGAGACCCAGTACTTC
TRBJ2-6 | TRBV10-3 | once | TRBD2 | CAISEGTSGNPGANVLTF | TGTGCCATCAGTGAGGGGACTAGCGGGAACCCTGGGGCCAACGTCCTGACTTTC
TRBJ1-2 | TRBV4-1 | . | TRBD1 | CASSQDGQGAIYGYTF | TGCGCCAGCAGCCAAGACGGACAGGGGGCTATCTATGGCTACACCTTC
TRBJ2-1 | TRBV7-9 | . | . | CASSLDFHDQFF | TGTGCCAGCAGCTTAGATTTCCACGACCAGTTCTTC
TRBJ2-1 | TRBV5-1 | few | TRBD2 | CASSLTSGSNEQFF | TGCGCCAGCAGCTTGACTAGCGGGAGCAATGAGCAGTTCTTC
TRBJ2-2 | TRBV28 | . | TRBD2 | CATLSGRYGTGELFF | TGTGCCACCCTTAGCGGGAGATATGGCACCGGGGAGCTGTTTTTT
TRBJ2-3 | TRBV2 | . | TRBD2 | CATRTSEGVNTQYF | TGTGCCACCAGGACTAGCGAGGGGGTAAATACGCAGTATTTT
TRBJ2-7 | TRBV30 | . | TRBD2 | CAWSGFPAGGALNEQYF | TGTGCCTGGAGTGGTTTCCCCGCCGGGGGGGCGCTTAACGAGCAGTACTTC
TRBJ1-5 | TRBV28 | . | . | CASSPKTGQPQHF | TGTGCCAGCAGCCCTAAAACAGGTCAGCCCCAGCATTTT
TRBJ2-6 | TRBV7-3 | . | . | CASSSSSGANVLTF | TGTGCCAGCAGCTCCTCCTCTGGGGCCAACGTCCTGACTTTC
TRBJ2-1 | TRBV11-3 | . | TRBD2 | CASSPPGGTSGRNEQFF | TGTGCCAGCAGCCCCCCGGGAGGGACTAGCGGGAGGAATGAGCAGTTCTTC
TRBJ2-7 | TRBV4-1 | once | . | CASSPRPLSSYEQYF | TGCGCCAGCAGCCCACGTCCTCTGAGCTCCTACGAGCAGTACTTC
TRBJ2-5 | TRBV7-9 | . | . | CASSSTGQETQYF | TGTGCCAGCAGCTCGACCGGCCAAGAGACCCAGTACTTC
TRBJ1-6 | TRBV4-1 | . | . | CASSQQALYNSPLHF | TGCGCCAGCAGCCAACAGGCTCTTTATAATTCACCCCTCCACTTT
TRBJ1-5 | TRBV30 | . | . | CAWSGADNQPQHF | TGTGCCTGGAGTGGGGCGGACAATCAGCCCCAGCATTTT
TRBJ1-3 | TRBV6-1 | . | . | CASSEAGGFGNTIYF | TGTGCCAGCAGTGAAGCCGGAGGTTTTGGAAACACCATATATTTT
TRBJ2-2 | TRBV2 | . | . | CASSVTRGGTGELFF | TGTGCCAGCAGCGTCACTAGGGGGGGGACCGGGGAGCTGTTTTTT
TRBJ2-2 | TRBV27 | . | . | CASRGWDFTGELFF | TGTGCCAGCAGGGGCTGGGACTTCACCGGGGAGCTGTTTTTT
TRBJ2-5 | TRBV2 | . | TRBD2 | CASSELAGVGGTQYF | TGTGCCAGCAGTGAATTAGCGGGAGTAGGTGGGACCCAGTACTTC
TRBJ2-3 | TRBV4-3 | . | . | CASSRGVTDTQYF | TGCGCCAGCAGCCGTGGCGTTACAGATACGCAGTATTTT
TRBJ2-1 | TRBV28 | . | . | CASSLSGPSSYNEQFF | TGTGCCAGCAGCTTAAGCGGGCCTTCCTCCTACAATGAGCAGTTCTTC
TRBJ1-2 | TRBV2 | once | . | CASSSGLGARGGYTF | TGTGCCAGCAGTTCTGGCTTGGGGGCCCGAGGAGGCTACACCTTC
TRBJ2-3 | TRBV6-2/TRBV6-3 | . | . | CASSPLGSGADTQYF | TGTGCCAGCAGCCCCCTAGGTTCCGGGGCAGATACGCAGTATTTT
TRBJ2-7 | TRBV28 | . | TRBD1 | CASSLFGTGRYEQYF | TGTGCCAGCAGTTTATTCGGGACAGGGCGTTACGAGCAGTACTTC